This T cell receptor beta chain was captured by sequencing in a study of PD-1 blockade in mismatch repair-deficient tumors (dated 2017 in TCRdb). Looking at the study overall: The trial enrolled about 90 consecutive patients with roughly twelve mismatch repair-deficient cancer types between late 2013 and 2016, all previously treated and progressing. Tumor-associated T cell clones were tracked in the peripheral blood of patients responding to PD-1 blockade by deep sequencing of TCR CDR3 regions.

The germline V gene supplies CDR1 SGHVS and CDR2 FQNEAQ. Including cysteine and phenylalanine, the CDR3 has 17 amino acids. Left in the record is the CDR3 DNA by itself, 51 bases read in frame from the first base. After removal of 1 base from V and 3 bases from J, the junction retains 11 bases not matched to a gene. Overall study results and their limits: Tumor-resident clones, often undetectable in blood before treatment, expanded rapidly after pembrolizumab and then contracted, generally before radiologic responses.

Mismatch repair deficiency was established in every enrolled patient by polymerase chain reaction or immunohistochemistry. TCR sequencing was performed for a few patients who responded to pembrolizumab therapy. In the phase II trial, pembrolizumab PD-1 blockade was tested prospectively in advanced mismatch repair-deficient cancers, no matter which tissue of origin the cancers came from. Peripheral blood T cell samples were gathered serially, both before PD-1 blockade started and at multiple time points afterward. Blood sampling times were expressed in weeks after the first pembrolizumab dose. About this clone itself: Its specific antigen is unknown. No quality values exist for individual bases; no much larger clone is one base distant.

To prepare the library, the immunoSEQ multiplex PCR assay was applied. TCRdb carries this immuneACCESS record with in-frame sequences only. Its versions omit some clonotypes, under half of them owing to an unresolved V gene in the studies checked, with the rest unexplained. In this sample the table shows 70,000 to 95,000 clones, about 82% of which occur a single time. The biggest ten clones account for roughly 5.5% of the sample. The chain is assembled from TRBV7-8 and TRBJ2-7; TRBD1 aligns with 8 central bases. This specimen consisted of peripheral blood, obtained 44 weeks after starting pembrolizumab. This receptor was taken from an adult with mismatch repair-deficient cancer. The nucleotide sequence reads as follows: TGTGCCAGCAGCTTAGGTTCGACAGGGGCGACCTTCTACGAGCAGTACTTC. Its protein is CASSLGSTGATFYEQYF.